The text below deals with one T cell receptor (beta chain). Antigen: not known. The data belong to a study of cytomegalovirus exposure and HLA in healthy donors. Study as a whole: Out of 150 million to 200 million T cells, an earlier analysis found roughly 100 million unique TCR beta sequences in total. Whole-study results and caveats: Donor immune exposure was known only as CMV serostatus. Roughly uniform depth of sequencing across donors was assumed in presence/absence analyses.

The germline V and J ends were trimmed by 4 bases and 3 bases, with 17 bases remaining between them. The CDR3 spans 16 residues. Germline CDR1 LGHNA, CDR2 YSLEER. The study sampled nominally healthy donors, though unrecorded immune exposures were likely. The study ran its PCR with 60 Vbeta and 13 Jbeta primers. Measured with immunoSEQ multiplex PCR; TCRdb has only the in-frame clones, and not every one. Of 150,000 to 200,000 clones in the sample, around 87% were seen once. This TCR came from a woman aged 18-29 years in good health and CMV-seronegative. This chain joins TRBV4-3 and TRBJ2-3; tentatively, D is TRBD2 (6 bases). Sequenced sample: PBMCs. The CDR3 DNA sequence: TGCGCCAGCAGCCCGAGTCCGGGAGAAGGAACAGATACGCAGTATTTT. Translating it yields CASSPSPGEGTDTQYF.